The following is a TCR beta chain sequence with its context. Its antigen remains unknown. The data stem from a study of T cell responses to AZD1222 COVID-19 vaccine. Study details: It was second doses at about 4 or about 12 weeks that were pooled. Study-level findings and limits: With two AZD1222 doses given, Spike-specific TCR breadth and depth both rose. Repertoires were obtained only post-peak T cell response. Among those given AZD1222, only five or six were seropositive at baseline.

Clones were read by immunoSEQ multiplex PCR, and TCRdb kept only the in-frame ones, dropping some. The sample holds 200,000 or so clones, 85% to 90% seen once. Germline V CDR1 and CDR2: SGHRS, YFSETQ. The CDR3 sequence is 15 residues long. V lost 5 bases to trimming and J lost 5 bases, with 17 bases between them. The receptor comes from an adult in good health. The chain uses TRBV5-1 and TRBJ1-5; D gene uncertain. The specimen was peripheral blood, collected on day 0 of AZD1222 vaccination. The CDR3 nucleotides read TGCGCCAGCAGAGCAGCGGGCACGGAAGATCAGCCCCAGCATTTT. Encoded protein: CASRAAGTEDQPQHF.